This entry lists 30 T cell receptor beta chains sequenced from one sample in a study of synovial regulatory T cells in juvenile arthritis. Generated by immunoSEQ multiplex PCR, the TCRdb table keeps only in-frame clones and is missing some. The sample totals about 10,000 clones. Sequencing used Treg cells from blood. Subset noted: remaining (HLA-DR-negative) circulating blood Treg cells. The receptors were sampled from a donor between 2 and 35 years old with juvenile idiopathic arthritis.

The chain carries TRBV9 and TRBJ1-5; the TCRdb D gene call, TRBD1, has no DNA to confirm it. Germline V gene lookup returns CDR1 SGDLS and CDR2 YYNGEE. The CDR3 sequence is 14 residues long. Nucleotide data are not available. The chain's CDR3 is CASSVGQGNQPQHF. Full variable domain (remainder filled in from reference TRBV9 and TRBJ1-5): DSGVTQTPKHLITATGQRVTLRCSPRSGDLSVYWYQQSLDQGLQFLIQYYNGEERAKGNILERFSAQQFPDLHSELNLSSLELGDSALYFCASSVGQGNQPQHFGDGTRLSIL.

This chain uses TRBV28 with TRBJ2-1. The germline V gene has CDR1 MDHEN and CDR2 SYDVKM. This CDR3 is 13 amino acids long. No DNA accompanies this entry. CDR3 sequence reads: CASSFGWGNEQFF.

The rearrangement joins TRBV5-1 to TRBJ2-1; TCRdb's assignment of TRBD2 cannot be checked, as there is no DNA. Germline V lookup: CDR1 SGHRS, CDR2 YFSETQ. The CDR3 sequence is 15 residues long. No DNA sequence was recorded. CDR3 sequence: CASGMTSGRGNEQFF.

The gene calls are TRBV19 and TRBJ2-1; the D call of TRBD2 rests on TCRdb alone, since no DNA is present to check it. This CDR3 has 15 residues. There is no recorded DNA. Germline V gene lookup returns CDR1 LNHDA and CDR2 SQIVND (reference sequence). Here the CDR3 reads CASRAPGLAKAEQFF.

This chain links TRBV5-1 with TRBJ2-7; the TCRdb call, TRBD2, lacks DNA for checking. The CDR3 runs to 16 residues. No DNA is given. CDR1 is SGHRS, CDR2 YFSETQ, per germline. CDR3 sequence: CASSLGLSGFSYEQYF.

The chain links TRBV5-1 to TRBJ2-7; as DNA is missing, the TRBD1 call by TCRdb cannot be tested. Germline V CDR1 and CDR2: SGHRS, YFSETQ. The CDR3 consists of 15 residues. No coding sequence is recorded. The CDR3 sequence is CASSRGQGPPYEQYF.

The J gene is TRBJ2-3, the V gene TRBV19. The CDR3 length is 13 residues. The nucleotide record is missing. Looked up from germline, CDR1 is LNHDA and CDR2 is SQIVND (reference sequence). The CDR3: CASSIGFTDTQYF.

This chain links TRBV27 with TRBJ2-6; the D call from TCRdb, TRBD1, cannot be confirmed without DNA. This CDR3 has 17 amino acids. The DNA is unrecorded. The germline gives CDR1 MNHEY, CDR2 SMNVEV (reference sequence). The CDR3 region is CASRQRTGESGANVLTF.

This chain uses TRBV6-1 with TRBJ1-5; with no DNA, the TCRdb D assignment of TRBD1 cannot be verified. CDR3 length: 13 amino acids. No coding sequence is recorded. Germline V gene lookup returns CDR1 MNHNS and CDR2 SASEGT. The CDR3 protein is CASRVAPNQPQHF.

CDR3 loop: CASRGWGRRDTGELFF. The V call is TRBV11-2, the J call TRBJ2-2. The germline V gene encodes CDR1 SGHAT and CDR2 FQNNGV. This CDR3 has 16 amino acids. No DNA is given.

V gene TRBV2 combines with J gene TRBJ1-4. Per the germline V gene, CDR1 is SNHLY and CDR2 is FYNNEI. This CDR3 comprises 14 residues. No DNA accompanies this entry. The CDR3 sequence: CASSFGPRREKLFF.

J is TRBJ1-5 and V is TRBV7-9; TCRdb designates TRBD1, a call that cannot be tested without DNA. This CDR3 spans 14 amino acids. DNA is not recorded here. CDR1 and CDR2 from the germline V gene are SEHNR and FQNEAQ (reference sequence). Here the CDR3 reads CASSSTGTNQPQHF.

The chain employs TRBV9 and TRBJ1-2; TCRdb returns TRBD1, unconfirmable since there is no DNA. This CDR3 is built from 14 residues. Only the protein is on record. Germline loops: CDR1 SGDLS, CDR2 YYNGEE. The CDR3 sequence: CASSVATANYGYTF. The whole variable domain, remainder taken from reference TRBV9 and TRBJ1-2, is DSGVTQTPKHLITATGQRVTLRCSPRSGDLSVYWYQQSLDQGLQFLIQYYNGEERAKGNILERFSAQQFPDLHSELNLSSLELGDSALYFCASSVATANYGYTFGSGTRLTVV.

The chain uses TRBV4-1 and TRBJ2-2; as DNA is missing, the TRBD1 call by TCRdb cannot be tested. The CDR3 has 15 residues. No nucleotide data were recorded. Germline V gives CDR1 MGHRA, CDR2 YSYEKL. The CDR3 is CASSSTGGNTGELFF.

The V call is TRBV4-1, the J call TRBJ2-2; TCRdb picks TRBD1, but there is no DNA to check that call. This CDR3 has 12 residues. No DNA is recorded. Germline CDR1 reads MGHRA; CDR2 reads YSYEKL. The CDR3 is CASSPNTGELFF.

The CDR3 reads CASSFQGSIYEQYF. The chain has TRBV5-1 and TRBJ2-7; the TCRdb D gene call, TRBD1, has no DNA to confirm it. The CDR3 runs to 14 residues. No DNA is listed. The germline V gene encodes CDR1 SGHRS and CDR2 YFSETQ.

The chain carries TRBV28 and TRBJ1-1; TCRdb reports TRBD1, a call that lacks DNA to check it against. The germline gives CDR1 MDHEN, CDR2 SYDVKM. The CDR3 is 14 amino acids. The DNA is not on file. This CDR3 is CASSFPGPNTEAFF.

The chain joins TRBV25-1 to TRBJ2-2; TCRdb reports TRBD2, a call that lacks DNA to check it against. Germline V gives CDR1 MGHDK, CDR2 SYGVNS. The CDR3 extends over 16 amino acids. No nucleotide data were recorded. CDR3 protein: CASSGMETPNTGELFF.

The chain employs TRBV6-1 and TRBJ2-1. The CDR3 runs to 13 residues. No coding sequence is recorded. Germline values: CDR1 MNHNS, CDR2 SASEGT. The CDR3 protein is CASCPWGYNEQFF.

V usage is TRBV18 and J usage is TRBJ2-2; with no DNA, the TCRdb D assignment of TRBD1 cannot be verified. The germline V gene has CDR1 KGHSH and CDR2 LQKENI. CDR3 size: 15 residues. No DNA is recorded. CDR3: CASSLTGVNTGELFF.

This chain joins TRBV19 and TRBJ2-1; TCRdb's assignment of TRBD1 cannot be checked, as there is no DNA. Germline CDR1 and CDR2: LNHDA and SQIVND (reference sequence). CDR3 length: 14 residues. No DNA has been recorded. The CDR3 loop is CASQRQGRVNEQFF.

The chain joins TRBV9 to TRBJ1-5. Per germline, CDR1 SGDLS and CDR2 YYNGEE. This CDR3 is 14 amino acids long. No DNA is given. The chain's CDR3 is CASSVVGTVGPQHF.

CDR3: CATLPGDQETQYF. V usage is TRBV21-1 and J usage is TRBJ2-5; absent DNA, TCRdb's TRBD2 call cannot be checked. TRBV21-1 is noted as a pseudogene. The CDR3 runs 13 residues. DNA for this receptor is not on file.

Judged by frequency, this clone is medium-sized (0.01 to 0.1%). The CDR3 here is CASSLTGPEEKLFF. V and J are TRBV6-1 and TRBJ1-4; no DNA is available, so the TRBD1 call from TCRdb remains unchecked. CDR1 is MNHNS and CDR2 is SASEGT in the germline V gene. The CDR3 loop spans 14 amino acids. The nucleotide record is missing.

J is TRBJ2-7 and V is TRBV25-1; TCRdb returns TRBD2, unconfirmable since there is no DNA. Per the germline V gene, CDR1 is MGHDK and CDR2 is SYGVNS. The CDR3 has 13 residues. Only the protein is on record. The CDR3: CATGLAGAAEQYF.

The chain's CDR3 is CASSRGSENIQYF. This sequence joins TRBV4-1 and TRBJ2-4; TCRdb's assignment of TRBD1 cannot be checked, as there is no DNA. Germline V lookup: CDR1 MGHRA, CDR2 YSYEKL. This CDR3 spans 13 amino acids. Only the protein is available.

By frequency, this clone is medium-sized. This sequence joins TRBV20-1 and TRBJ2-7; checking the TCRdb D call of TRBD2 is not possible without DNA. The CDR3 sequence is 11 residues long. DNA for this receptor is not on file. Germline CDR1 reads DFQATT; CDR2 reads SNEGSKA (reference sequence). CDR3 loop: CSITSEYEQYF.

V usage is TRBV5-5 and J usage is TRBJ2-7; TCRdb reports TRBD2, a call that lacks DNA to check it against. CDR1 is SGHKS and CDR2 is YYEKEE in the germline V gene (reference sequence). The CDR3 is made up of 15 amino acids. Only the protein is available. The CDR3 loop reads CASTPPGLAFREQYF.

CDR3 sequence reads: CASSRTSGTGELFF. The chain combines TRBV11-3 with TRBJ2-2; the D gene TCRdb calls, TRBD2, cannot be checked with no DNA. The CDR3 sequence is 14 residues long. No DNA is recorded. Looked up from germline, CDR1 is SGHNT and CDR2 is YENEEA.

The chain has TRBV6-6 and TRBJ2-4; TCRdb reports TRBD1, a call that lacks DNA to check it against. Looked up from germline, CDR1 is MNHNY and CDR2 is SVGAGI (reference sequence). This CDR3 is built from 15 residues. The nucleotide record is missing. This CDR3 reads CASSPRQAVKNIQYF.